This TCR beta chain originates from a study of T cell changes during pregnancy in multiple sclerosis. Assay: immunoSEQ multiplex PCR; the TCRdb copy retains only in-frame clones and omits some. The sample records some 66,000 clones, 91% being singletons. The V end was cut by 1 base, the J end by 0 bases, with 10 bases between. This CDR3 comprises 15 residues. Germline V lookup: CDR1 MNHEY, CDR2 SMNVEV (reference sequence). The chain couples TRBV27 to TRBJ2-7; D possibly corresponds to TRBD2 (5 bases). Specimen: CD8+ T cells from peripheral blood mononuclear cells, collected before pregnancy. The sequence came from a female donor with multiple sclerosis, enrolled in a pregnancy study. The CDR3 here is CASSLYGRSSYEQYF. In DNA, the CDR3 is TGTGCCAGCAGTTTATATGGGAGATCCTCCTACGAGCAGTACTTC.